The 13 T cell receptor beta chains given below trace back to one sample, sequenced in a study of response to subunit inactivated influenza vaccine. MiXCR, run by TCRdb on the RT-PCR reads, gives a single entry per CDR3 protein. The sample shows 750,000 to 850,000 distinct CDR3 sequences, about a fifth of them seen only once. The source material was PBMCs from blood, sampled around 5 days after vaccination. The receptors come from a man aged 50-60 years who received an inactivated influenza vaccine.

This chain connects TRBV20-1 to TRBJ2-3; no clear D gene. Germline lookup yields CDR1 DFQATT and CDR2 SNEGSKA (reference sequence). CDR3 size: 12 residues. V was cut by 0 bases and J by 5 bases, with 6 bases left in between. The chain's CDR3 is CSARDMGDTQYF. DNA for the CDR3: TGCAGTGCTAGAGATATGGGAGATACGCAGTATTTT.

The sample holds many counts of this clonotype. V and J are TRBV20-1 and TRBJ2-5; 9 positions agree with TRBD2. CDR1 is DFQATT, CDR2 SNEGSKA, per germline (reference sequence). This CDR3 has 15 residues. After removal of 4 bases from V and 10 bases from J, the junction contained 16 bases not matched to a gene. CDR3 residues: CSATFLIAGVGSQYF. The DNA of the CDR3 is TGCAGTGCTACCTTTCTGATAGCGGGGGTTGGGAGCCAGTACTTC.

This clonotype was detected a few times. The chain uses TRBV7-9 and TRBJ2-3, with D perhaps TRBD1 (5 bases). The V and J ends lost 3 bases and 6 bases respectively, with 10 bases between them. This CDR3 region has 13 residues. Germline CDR1 reads SEHNR; CDR2 reads FQNEAQ (reference sequence). The CDR3 DNA sequence: TGTGCCAGCAGCTTTCCCCGACAGGATACGCAGTATTTT. Its protein product is CASSFPRQDTQYF.

This chain links TRBV7-3 with TRBJ2-2, with 12 bases matching TRBD1. The germline V gene has CDR1 SGHTA and CDR2 FQGTGA. V lost 3 bases to trimming and J lost 6 bases; unmatched junction nucleotides: 2. The length of the CDR3 is 15 residues. CDR3 coding DNA: TGTGCCAGCAGCTTCGGGACAGGGGGCCCCGGGGAGCTGTTTTTT. Its protein product is CASSFGTGGPGELFF.

The table lists this clonotype with many counts. V usage is TRBV29-1 and J usage is TRBJ2-4, with a tentative D call TRBD2 (5 bases). The CDR3 has 14 residues. Germline CDR1 and CDR2: SQVTM and ANQGSEA. V gave up 6 bases and J gave up 3 bases, with 15 bases separating them. In nucleotides, the CDR3 is TGCAGCGTCCGGGAACCTCTTCGCAAAAACATTCAGTACTTC. Protein sequence: CSVREPLRKNIQYF.

The genes are TRBV19 and TRBJ2-2; D not resolved. This CDR3 has 13 amino acids. V was pared by 3 bases and J by 5 bases, with 7 bases between. Germline-derived CDR1 and CDR2 are LNHDA and SQIVND (reference sequence). The CDR3 coding sequence is TGTGCCAGTAGTATTAAGGCAACCGGGGAGCTGTTTTTT. Its translation: CASSIKATGELFF.

This clonotype was seen a handful of times. The chain joins TRBV7-2 to TRBJ2-7; D may be TRBD2 (6 bases). The CDR3 runs to 14 residues. The germline gives CDR1 SGHTA, CDR2 FQGNSA. Trimming pared 2 bases from V and 4 bases from J, leaving 12 bases between. CDR3 bases: TGTGCCAGCAGCTTACTTTCGCGGGATTACGAGCAGTACTTC. Its protein is CASSLLSRDYEQYF.

CDR3 loop: CASSGGPYNSPLHF. CDR3 in DNA: TGTGCCAGCAGCGGGGGCCCCTATAATTCACCCCTCCACTTT. The V call is TRBV12-3 or TRBV12-4, the J call TRBJ1-6; weak D call: TRBD1 (6 bases). The CDR3 has 14 residues. Trimming removed 6 bases at V and 2 bases at J, with 8 bases between.

This clonotype was observed a handful of times. V usage is TRBV20-1 and J usage is TRBJ2-1; 11 bases line up with TRBD2. Trimming at V came to 2 bases and at J to 9 bases, leaving 6 bases not matched to a gene. The length of the CDR3 is 14 residues. Germline V gene lookup returns CDR1 DFQATT and CDR2 SNEGSKA (reference sequence). This CDR3 is CSARTSGRGSEQFF. DNA for the CDR3: TGCAGTGCTAGAACTAGCGGGAGAGGTAGTGAGCAGTTCTTC.

The genes are TRBV12-3 or TRBV12-4 and TRBJ2-6; TRBD1 matches at 7 bases. The CDR3 length is 16 residues. The V gene end was trimmed by 7 bases and the J gene end by 1 base; junction bases not matched to a gene: 7. The CDR3 bases are TGTGCCAGCACCCCAGGGGGAAAATCTGGGGCCAACGTCCTGACTTTC. Encoded protein: CASTPGGKSGANVLTF.

The chain is built from TRBV10-3 and TRBJ2-7, with a weak D call TRBD2 (5 bases). Deletions cut 2 bases from V and 12 bases from J, with 14 bases between. The germline gives CDR1 ENHRY, CDR2 SYGVKD. This CDR3 contains 12 residues. CDR3 residues: CAISEREKESYF. DNA of the CDR3: TGTGCCATCAGTGAGAGGGAGAAAGAGTCGTACTTC.

The chain couples TRBV5-1 to TRBJ2-7; the D is unclear. The length of the CDR3 is 15 residues. CDR1 and CDR2 from the germline V gene are SGHRS and YFSETQ. V shed 0 bases and J shed 0 bases, with 10 bases lying between them. The CDR3 region has the DNA TGCGCCAGCAGCTTGGAGGCGCAGTTCTCCTACGAGCAGTACTTC. The encoded protein is CASSLEAQFSYEQYF.

The chain combines TRBV28 with TRBJ2-3; a weak D match, TRBD2 (6 bases). The CDR3 has 15 residues. The V and J ends lost 8 bases and 4 bases respectively, with 19 bases between them. Germline CDR1 is MDHEN and CDR2 is SYDVKM. The chain's CDR3 is CASPPRGGSPDTQYF. The CDR3 bases are TGTGCCAGCCCGCCCCGGGGAGGTTCCCCAGATACGCAGTATTTT.